The clone carrying this T cell receptor (beta chain) was recorded a few times. Its antigen is not identified. The Oncomine TCR Beta short-read assay sequenced DNA from cultured CD4+ T cells. TCRdb reprocessed the PCR reads via MiXCR and lists one record per CDR3 protein. Found here are fewer than 20,000 distinct CDR3 sequences, about three fifths of them singletons; the top ten hold approximately 7%. Per germline, CDR1 SGHTA and CDR2 FQGTGA. The CDR3 is 14 residues long. With 5 bases removed from V and 6 bases from J, the gap between germline ends came to 15 bases. The entry originates in a study of vaccination and CD4 T cells after COVID-19. Study-wide context: Each control was exposed to a CEFX pool, an HIV-1 Nef pool, or no peptide at all.

Specified treatment: roughly ten-day PBMC culture with coronavirus spike peptide pools or control peptides (ViraFEST assay). The starting material was CD4+ T cells from blood, cultured in vitro, obtained before SARS-CoV-2 vaccination. The chain has TRBV7-3 and TRBJ2-3, with a weak D call TRBD2 (6 bases). The TCR was taken from a human donor who had recovered from COVID-19. In nucleotides, the CDR3 is TGTGCCAGCAGCCCCCCGGGAGCCCGGGATACGCAGTATTTT. Its protein is CASSPPGARDTQYF.